The clone carrying this TCR beta chain appeared many times. MiXCR, run by TCRdb on the RT-PCR reads, gives a single entry per CDR3 protein. This table holds about 800,000 distinct CDR3 sequences, around 21% found once. This sample is part of a study of response to subunit inactivated influenza vaccine. The CDR3 runs 18 residues. The germline gives CDR1 SGHVS, CDR2 FQNEAQ. V shed 0 bases and J 0 bases; nucleotides not matched to a gene: 6. Sequenced here: PBMCs from blood, sampled about 5 days after vaccination. The receptor's source is a man over 45 who received an inactivated influenza vaccine. J is TRBJ2-1 and V is TRBV7-8, with TRBD2 identical over 9 bases. DNA for the CDR3: TGTGCCAGCAGCTTAGCAAGCCTAGCGGGGAGCTCCTACAATGAGCAGTTCTTC. The encoded protein is CASSLASLAGSSYNEQFF.